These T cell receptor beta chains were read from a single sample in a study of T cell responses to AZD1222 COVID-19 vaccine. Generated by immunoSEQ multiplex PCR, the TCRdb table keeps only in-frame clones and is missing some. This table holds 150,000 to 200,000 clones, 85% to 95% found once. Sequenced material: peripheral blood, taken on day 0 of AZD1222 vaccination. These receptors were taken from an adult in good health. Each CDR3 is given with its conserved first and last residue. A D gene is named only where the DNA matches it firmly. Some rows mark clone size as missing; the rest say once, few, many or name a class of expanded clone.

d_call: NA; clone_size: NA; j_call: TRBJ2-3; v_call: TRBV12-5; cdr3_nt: TGTGCTAGACCACGCGGGCTAGGCTACGTTCCAGATACGCAGTATTTT; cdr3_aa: CARPRGLGYVPDTQYF
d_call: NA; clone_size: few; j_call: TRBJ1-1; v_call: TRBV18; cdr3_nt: TGTGCCAGCTCACCACAGAAGAACACTGAAGCTTTCTTT; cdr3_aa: CASSPQKNTEAFF
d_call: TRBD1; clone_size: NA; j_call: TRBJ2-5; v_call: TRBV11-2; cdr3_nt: TGTGCCAGCAGCTTAAGGGGGCATGGAGAGACCCAGTACTTC; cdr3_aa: CASSLRGHGETQYF
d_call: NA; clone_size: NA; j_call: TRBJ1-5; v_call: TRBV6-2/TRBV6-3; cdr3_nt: TGTGCCAGCAGTCGGGGGGATCAGCCCCAGCATTTT; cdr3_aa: CASSRGDQPQHF
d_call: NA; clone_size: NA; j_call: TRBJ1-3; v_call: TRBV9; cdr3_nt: TGTGCCAGCAGCGTACGCGGGAGCTCTGGAAACACCATATATTTT; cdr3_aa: CASSVRGSSGNTIYF
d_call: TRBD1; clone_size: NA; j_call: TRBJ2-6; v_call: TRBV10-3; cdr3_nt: TGTGCCATCGGGACAGGGGATGGGGCCAACGTCCTGACTTTC; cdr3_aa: CAIGTGDGANVLTF
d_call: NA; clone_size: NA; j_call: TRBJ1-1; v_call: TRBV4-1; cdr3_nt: TGCGCCAGCAGCCAAGTAGTGAACACTGAAGCTTTCTTT; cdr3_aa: CASSQVVNTEAFF
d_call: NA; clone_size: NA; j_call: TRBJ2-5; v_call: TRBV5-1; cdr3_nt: TGCGCCAGCAGCGCCAGGGGAGGGGAGACCCAGTACTTC; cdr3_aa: CASSARGGETQYF
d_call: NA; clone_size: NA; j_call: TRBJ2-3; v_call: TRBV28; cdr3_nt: TGTGCCAGCAGTTTACCTCCCACAGATACGCAGTATTTT; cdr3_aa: CASSLPPTDTQYF
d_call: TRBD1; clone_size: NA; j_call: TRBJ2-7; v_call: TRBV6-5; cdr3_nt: TGTGCCAGCAGTCCGGGACAGGTGAAACACGAGCAGTACTTC; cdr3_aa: CASSPGQVKHEQYF
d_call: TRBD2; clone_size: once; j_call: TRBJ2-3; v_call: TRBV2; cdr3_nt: TGTGCCAGCGCGGGGGGCCTTGTAGGCACAGATACGCAGTATTTT; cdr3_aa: CASAGGLVGTDTQYF
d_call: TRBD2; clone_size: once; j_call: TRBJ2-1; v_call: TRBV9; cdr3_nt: TGTGCCAGCAGCGTATCTAGCGGGTCATCCTACAATGAGCAGTTCTTC; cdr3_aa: CASSVSSGSSYNEQFF
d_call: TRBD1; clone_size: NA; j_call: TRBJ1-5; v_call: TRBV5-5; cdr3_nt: TGTGCCAGCAGCTTTGGGGTGACAGGGAAAAGCAATCAGCCCCAGCATTTT; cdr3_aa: CASSFGVTGKSNQPQHF
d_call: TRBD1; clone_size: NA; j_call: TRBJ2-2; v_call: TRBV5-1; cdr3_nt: TGCGCCAGCAGCTTGGCCGGACAGGGGGGCACCGGGGAGCTGTTTTTT; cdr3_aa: CASSLAGQGGTGELFF
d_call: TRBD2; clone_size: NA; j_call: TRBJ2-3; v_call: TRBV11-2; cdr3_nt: TGTGCCAGCAGCTCTGGGACTAGCGGGATGGTGACAGATACGCAGTATTTT; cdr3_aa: CASSSGTSGMVTDTQYF
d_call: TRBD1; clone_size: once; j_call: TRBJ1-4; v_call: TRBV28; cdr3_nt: TGTGCCAGCAGTTCCGGGACAGGGATGGATGAAAAACTGTTTTTT; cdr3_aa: CASSSGTGMDEKLFF
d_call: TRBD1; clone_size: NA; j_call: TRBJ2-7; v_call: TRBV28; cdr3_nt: TGTGCCAGCAGCGTACGTGGGGGACAGGGGCTCTACGAGCAGTACTTC; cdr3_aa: CASSVRGGQGLYEQYF
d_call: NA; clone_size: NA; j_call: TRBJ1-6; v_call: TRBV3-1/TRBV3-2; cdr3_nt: TGTGCCAGCAGACCAGCTGACAGTTCGCCCCTCCACTTT; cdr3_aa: CASRPADSSPLHF
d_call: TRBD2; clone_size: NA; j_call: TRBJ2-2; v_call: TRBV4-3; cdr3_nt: TGCGCCAGCAGCCACGGGAGGGGGGACACCGGGGAGCTGTTTTTT; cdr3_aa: CASSHGRGDTGELFF
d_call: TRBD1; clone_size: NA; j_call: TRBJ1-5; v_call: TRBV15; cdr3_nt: TGTGCCACCAGCTCCAGTAGTGGGACAGCCGGCGATGGCAATCAGCCCCAGCATTTT; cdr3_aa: CATSSSSGTAGDGNQPQHF
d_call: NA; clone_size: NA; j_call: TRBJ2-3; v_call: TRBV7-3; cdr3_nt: TGTGCCAGCAGCCCAACCGGCACAGATACGCAGTATTTT; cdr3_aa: CASSPTGTDTQYF
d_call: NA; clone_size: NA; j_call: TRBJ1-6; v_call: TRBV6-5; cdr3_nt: TGTGCCAGCAGTTATCTTCGGGGGGCACCCCTCCACTTT; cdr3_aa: CASSYLRGAPLHF
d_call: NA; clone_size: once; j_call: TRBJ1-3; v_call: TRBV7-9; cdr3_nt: TGTGCCAGCAGCGAACTTGATCGATGGAACTCTGGAAACACCATATATTTT; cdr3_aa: CASSELDRWNSGNTIYF
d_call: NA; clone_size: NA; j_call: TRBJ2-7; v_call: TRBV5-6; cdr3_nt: TGTGCCAGCATGCGGGGAGGGGGCGCCTACGAGCAGTACTTC; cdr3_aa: CASMRGGGAYEQYF
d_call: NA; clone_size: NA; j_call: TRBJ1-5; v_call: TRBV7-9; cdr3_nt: TGTGCCAGCAGCTTGAGGGATTCAGGGCCCCAGCATTTT; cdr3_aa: CASSLRDSGPQHF
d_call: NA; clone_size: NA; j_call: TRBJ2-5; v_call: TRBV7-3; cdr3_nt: TGTGCCAGCAGCCCTTCTGGGGTGGAGACCCAGTACTTC; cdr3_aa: CASSPSGVETQYF
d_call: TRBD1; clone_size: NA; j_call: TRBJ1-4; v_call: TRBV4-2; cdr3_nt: TGTGCCAGCAGCCAAGATCAAGGGACAGGATCGGGAAAACTGTTTTTT; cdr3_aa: CASSQDQGTGSGKLFF
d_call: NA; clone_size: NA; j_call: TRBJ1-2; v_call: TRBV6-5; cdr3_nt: TGTGCCAGCAAGGAGGGTGCCTATGGCTACACCTTC; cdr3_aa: CASKEGAYGYTF
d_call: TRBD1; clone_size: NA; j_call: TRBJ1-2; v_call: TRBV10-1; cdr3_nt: TGCGCCAGCAGTGTTTCGGACAGGACCGACTATGGCTACACCTTC; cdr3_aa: CASSVSDRTDYGYTF
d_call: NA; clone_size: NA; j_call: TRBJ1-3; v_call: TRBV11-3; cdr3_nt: TGTGCCAGCAGCTCTCTTCCGGGGGACACCATATATTTT; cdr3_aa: CASSSLPGDTIYF
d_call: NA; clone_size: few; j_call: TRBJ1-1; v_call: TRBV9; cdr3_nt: TGTGCCAGCAGCAGACAAGGGGACACTGAAGCTTTCTTT; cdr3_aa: CASSRQGDTEAFF
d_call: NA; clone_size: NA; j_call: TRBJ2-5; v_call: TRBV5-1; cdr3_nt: TGCGCCAGCAGCTTGGCGAGTCAAGAGACCCAGTACTTC; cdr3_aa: CASSLASQETQYF
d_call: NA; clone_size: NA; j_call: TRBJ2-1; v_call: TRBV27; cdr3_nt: TGTGCCAGCAGTGCCCGAACCCGCGGCAATGAGCAGTTCTTC; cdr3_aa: CASSARTRGNEQFF
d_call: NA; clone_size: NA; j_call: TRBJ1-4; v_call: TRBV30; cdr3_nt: TGTGCCTGGAGTGTAGGGGGTGAAAAACTGTTTTTT; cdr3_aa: CAWSVGGEKLFF
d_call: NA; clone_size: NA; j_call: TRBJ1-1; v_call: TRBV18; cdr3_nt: TGTGCCAGCTCACCACTCGCAGGGGCGGAAGCTTTCTTT; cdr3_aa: CASSPLAGAEAFF
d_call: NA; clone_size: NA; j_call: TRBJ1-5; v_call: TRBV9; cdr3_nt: TGTGCCAGCAGCGTAGCAGGCAGGGCTAATCAGCCCCAGCATTTT; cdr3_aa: CASSVAGRANQPQHF
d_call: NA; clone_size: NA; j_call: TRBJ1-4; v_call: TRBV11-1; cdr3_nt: TGTGCCAGCAGCTTGACAGGTCCGTCAACTAATGAAAAACTGTTTTTT; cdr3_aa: CASSLTGPSTNEKLFF
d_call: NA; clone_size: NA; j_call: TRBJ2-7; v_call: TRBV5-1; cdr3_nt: TGCGCCAGCAGCTTGCTTGTGAACGCCTACGAGCAGTACTTC; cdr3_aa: CASSLLVNAYEQYF
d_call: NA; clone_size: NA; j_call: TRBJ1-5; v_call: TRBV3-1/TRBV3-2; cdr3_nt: TGTGCCAGCAGTTTTACAGATAGCAATCAGCCCCAGCATTTT; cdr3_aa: CASSFTDSNQPQHF
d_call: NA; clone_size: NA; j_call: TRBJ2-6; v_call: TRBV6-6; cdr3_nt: TGTGCCAGCACAGAGGACGGATCCTCTGGGGCCAACGTCCTGACTTTC; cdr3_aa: CASTEDGSSGANVLTF
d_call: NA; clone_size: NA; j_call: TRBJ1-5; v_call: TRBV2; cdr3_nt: TGTGCCAGCAGTGGTCAGGCAGATCAGCCCCAGCATTTT; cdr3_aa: CASSGQADQPQHF
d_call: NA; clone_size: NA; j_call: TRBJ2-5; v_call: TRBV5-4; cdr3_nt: TGTGCCAGCAGCTTGGCCCGGCAGAAGCAAGAGACCCAGTACTTC; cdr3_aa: CASSLARQKQETQYF
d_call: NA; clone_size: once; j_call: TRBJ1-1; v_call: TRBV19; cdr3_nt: TGTGCCAGTAGTATAGATACGAGGAGGGAGGCAGCTTTCTTT; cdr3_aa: CASSIDTRREAAFF
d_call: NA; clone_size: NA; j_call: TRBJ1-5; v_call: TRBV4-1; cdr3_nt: TGCGCCAGCAGCCAAGAGGCTCGGGGGAGCAATCAGCCCCAGCATTTT; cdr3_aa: CASSQEARGSNQPQHF
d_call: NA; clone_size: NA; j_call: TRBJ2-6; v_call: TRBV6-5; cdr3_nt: TGTGCCAGCGGCGCTATCAGTCACGGGGCCAACGTCCTGACTTTC; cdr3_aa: CASGAISHGANVLTF
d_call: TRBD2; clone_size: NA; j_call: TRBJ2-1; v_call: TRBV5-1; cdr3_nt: TGCGCCAGCACCCTGGGACTAGCGGAAAACAATGAGCAGTTCTTC; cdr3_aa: CASTLGLAENNEQFF
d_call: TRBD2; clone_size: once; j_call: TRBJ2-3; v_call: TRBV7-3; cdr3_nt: TGTGCCAGCAGCTTCAGTAGCGGGAGGACAGATACGCAGTATTTT; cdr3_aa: CASSFSSGRTDTQYF
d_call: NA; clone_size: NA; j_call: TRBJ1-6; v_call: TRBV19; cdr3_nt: TGTGCCAGTAGTCCGCTCCAGGTTTCACCCCTCCACTTT; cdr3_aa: CASSPLQVSPLHF
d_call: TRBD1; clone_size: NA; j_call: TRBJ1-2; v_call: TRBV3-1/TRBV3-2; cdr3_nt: TGTGCCAGCAGCCAAGAAAACAGGGGGTATGGCTACACCTTC; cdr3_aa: CASSQENRGYGYTF
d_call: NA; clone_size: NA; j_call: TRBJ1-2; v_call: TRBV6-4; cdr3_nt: TGTGCCAGCAGCCACGGAGGAAGCTATGGCTACACCTTC; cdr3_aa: CASSHGGSYGYTF